This T cell receptor beta chain was identified in a study of blood T cells in healthy people across ages. Primers used in a second PCR of roughly 6 to 11 cycles were a sample-barcoded 5' primer and a J-beta primer mix. Every sample returned 2.5 million or more CDR3-containing paired-end reads. TCRdb passed the 5' RACE reads through MiXCR, listing each CDR3 protein once. The sample lists approximately 760,000 distinct CDR3 sequences; 25% were seen once. These data also featured in a second study, about T cells of mothers and their children. From that second work: Donors were three healthy Caucasian mothers and their six children. Related and unrelated pairs show similar thymic shaping of TCR recombination output.

The sequenced sample was blood. The sequence was collected from a boy younger than 18 in good health.

CDR3 protein: CASSQTRGAPPSSGANVLTF. CDR3 coding DNA: TGCGCCAGCAGCCAAACTCGAGGGGCGCCCCCCAGCTCTGGGGCCAACGTCCTGACTTTC. The chain joins TRBV4-1 to TRBJ2-6; TRBD1 or TRBD2 may be the D gene (5 bases each). CDR1 and CDR2 from the germline V gene are MGHRA and YSYEKL. V was cut by 2 bases and J by 0 bases, with 20 bases left in between. The CDR3 covers 20 residues.